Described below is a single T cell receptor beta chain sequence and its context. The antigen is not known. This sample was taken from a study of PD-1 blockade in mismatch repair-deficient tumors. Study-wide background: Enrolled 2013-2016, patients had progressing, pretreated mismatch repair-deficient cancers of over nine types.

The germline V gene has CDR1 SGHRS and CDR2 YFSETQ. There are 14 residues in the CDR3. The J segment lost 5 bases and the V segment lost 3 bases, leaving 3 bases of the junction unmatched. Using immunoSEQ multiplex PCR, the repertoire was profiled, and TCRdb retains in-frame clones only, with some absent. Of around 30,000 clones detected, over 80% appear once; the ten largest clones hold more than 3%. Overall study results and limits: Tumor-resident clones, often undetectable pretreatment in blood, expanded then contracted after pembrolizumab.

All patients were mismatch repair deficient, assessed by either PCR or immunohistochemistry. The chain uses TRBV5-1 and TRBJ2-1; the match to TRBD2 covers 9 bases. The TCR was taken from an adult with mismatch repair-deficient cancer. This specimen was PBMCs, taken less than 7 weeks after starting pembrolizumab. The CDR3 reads CASSSERGDNEQFF. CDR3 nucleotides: TGCGCCAGCAGCTCCGAGCGGGGGGACAATGAGCAGTTCTTC.